The 28 T cell receptor beta chains below come from one sample, sequenced in a study of blood T cell repertoires in COVID-19. The repertoire was sequenced with immunoSEQ multiplex PCR; TCRdb's copy has only in-frame clones and lacks some. The table shows roughly 63,000 clones, with more than 70% occurring only once. Sequencing was performed on peripheral blood. Every receptor here comes from a woman in her 50s with active or convalescent COVID-19.

The chain joins TRBV27 to TRBJ1-4; 9 bases are a match to TRBD1. After removal of 0 bases from V and 8 bases from J, the junction contained 7 bases not matched to a gene. CDR1 MNHEY and CDR2 SMNVEV come from the germline V gene (reference sequence). This CDR3 region has 16 residues. CDR3 residues: CASSLSADRGFEKLFF. The CDR3, as DNA: TGTGCCAGCAGTTTATCGGCGGACAGGGGCTTCGAAAAACTGTTTTTT.

The V call is TRBV6-1, the J call TRBJ1-2, with 8 bases aligning to TRBD1. The CDR3 totals 13 residues. The germline gives CDR1 MNHNS, CDR2 SASEGT. V dropped 10 bases and J dropped 7; count of bases not matched to a gene: 11. CDR3 sequence: CAISPQGASGYTF. The CDR3 bases are TGTGCCATCAGCCCCCAGGGGGCGAGTGGCTACACCTTC.

V and J are TRBV12-3 or TRBV12-4 and TRBJ2-2; TRBD2 matches 7 bases. The CDR3 totals 13 residues. Trimming cost V 6 bases and J 3 bases; bases outside gene matches: 1. CDR3 in DNA: TGTGCCAGCAGGGGGGGGTACACCGGGGAGCTGTTTTTT. It yields the protein CASRGGYTGELFF.

This sequence joins TRBV30 and TRBJ1-2; D ambiguous. The CDR3 totals 14 residues. Trimming left V 0 bases short and J 8 bases short, with 16 bases between. Germline CDR1 GTSNPN, CDR2 SVGIG (reference sequence). The CDR3 nucleotides are TGTGCCTGGAGTGTGTTCCGGGGTCTGGAAGGCTACACCTTC. The encoded protein is CAWSVFRGLEGYTF.

The gene calls are TRBV27 and TRBJ1-1; D gene unclear. With 1 base removed from V and 5 bases from J, the gap between germline ends came to 14 bases. The germline V gene has CDR1 MNHEY and CDR2 SMNVEV (reference sequence). This CDR3 spans 15 amino acids. The CDR3 spells CASSLFPLGITEAFF. The CDR3 region has the DNA TGTGCCAGCAGTTTATTCCCCCTAGGAATAACTGAAGCTTTCTTT.

This chain connects TRBV10-3 to TRBJ2-2, with TRBD2 identical over 8 bases. The CDR3 has 14 residues. Germline V gene data show CDR1 as ENHRY and CDR2 as SYGVKD. V shed 6 bases, J shed 4 bases, and the junction held 4 bases outside the gene matches. The CDR3, as DNA: TGTGCCATCAGGGCGGGAGGAGGCACCGGGGAGCTGTTTTTT. Its protein product is CAIRAGGGTGELFF.

The chain has TRBV10-3 and TRBJ1-2, with 7 nucleotides matching TRBD1. This CDR3 is 12 amino acids long. The germline gives CDR1 ENHRY, CDR2 SYGVKD. The trim removed 3 bases at V and 10 bases at J, leaving 5 bases unmatched. CDR3 region: CAISDNTGVYTF. CDR3 coding DNA: TGTGCCATCAGTGACAACACAGGGGTCTACACCTTC.

The chain employs TRBV30 and TRBJ2-7, with D possibly being TRBD2 (5 bases). This CDR3 region has 13 residues. The germline V gene has CDR1 GTSNPN and CDR2 SVGIG (reference sequence). The germline V and J ends were trimmed by 0 bases and 5 bases, with 11 bases remaining between them. DNA of the CDR3: TGTGCCTGGAGTGTAGGTCCGGGGAACGAGCAGTACTTC. Translation: CAWSVGPGNEQYF.

The chain couples TRBV6-2 or TRBV6-3 to TRBJ1-2; 7 bases map to TRBD1. The CDR3 runs 16 residues. From germline, CDR1 is MNHEY and CDR2 SVGEGT. V gave up 2 bases and J gave up 5 bases; unmatched junction bases: 11. This chain's CDR3 is CASSYASGTVLYGYTF. The CDR3, as DNA: TGTGCCAGCAGTTACGCATCCGGGACAGTTCTTTATGGCTACACCTTC.

The chain links TRBV5-3 to TRBJ2-3; TRBD2 agrees at 13 bases. TRBV5-3 is an ORF; its function is uncertain. The J segment lost 2 bases and the V segment lost 4 bases, leaving 13 bases of the junction unmatched. This CDR3 is 19 amino acids long. CDR3 bases: TGTGCCAGAAGCCTCGGTGAGACTAGCGGGAGGAAGGTCACAGATACGCAGTATTTT. Its protein product is CARSLGETSGRKVTDTQYF.

The rearrangement uses TRBV5-6 and TRBJ2-1; D gene uncertain. The CDR3 loop spans 12 amino acids. Trimming took off 4 bases at V and 5 bases at J, with 7 bases between the two ends. The V gene's germline CDR1 is SGHDT and CDR2 YYEEEE. The CDR3 protein is CASSPNNNEQFF. CDR3 coding DNA: TGTGCCAGCAGCCCAAACAACAATGAGCAGTTCTTC.

The V and J genes are TRBV7-2 and TRBJ2-1; 9 bases are shared with TRBD2. J lost 5 bases, V lost 1 base, and 9 bases had no gene match. Germline-derived CDR1 and CDR2 are SGHTA and FQGNSA. This CDR3 is 17 amino acids long. Here the CDR3 reads CASSLGSGLALDNEQFF. The CDR3 region has the DNA TGTGCCAGCAGCTTAGGGAGTGGACTAGCGTTGGACAATGAGCAGTTCTTC.

V and J are TRBV27 and TRBJ1-2, with D possibly being TRBD1 (6 bases). The CDR3 runs 13 residues. The germline CDR1 and CDR2 sequences are MNHEY and SMNVEV (reference sequence). The germline V and J ends were trimmed by 5 bases and 7 bases, with 14 bases remaining between them. The CDR3 DNA follows: TGTGCCAGCAGTGATACAGGGTTTCGTGGCTACACCTTC. It specifies CASSDTGFRGYTF.

The V and J genes are TRBV5-6 and TRBJ2-7; TRBD2 aligns across 7 bases. CDR1 SGHDT and CDR2 YYEEEE come from the germline V gene. Trimming at V came to 0 bases and at J to 2 bases, leaving 5 bases not matched to a gene. This CDR3 region has 15 residues. DNA of the CDR3: TGTGCCAGCAGCTTGGGGCTAGCGGATACCTACGAGCAGTACTTC. It translates to CASSLGLADTYEQYF.

The chain employs TRBV9 and TRBJ2-5; 10 bases match TRBD1. The germline V gene encodes CDR1 SGDLS and CDR2 YYNGEE. This CDR3 comprises 15 residues. J lost 1 base, V lost 4 bases, and 4 bases had no gene match. CDR3 in amino acids: CASSSGTGVQETQYF. Written as DNA, the CDR3 is TGTGCCAGCAGCTCCGGGACAGGGGTCCAAGAGACCCAGTACTTC.

In its sample, this clone was seen a few times. The chain couples TRBV3-1 (or the pseudogene TRBV3-2) to TRBJ1-2; TRBD1 might be the D (6 bases). The CDR3 sequence is 15 residues long. Germline V gene data show CDR1 as LGHDT and CDR2 as YNNKEL (reference sequence). V lost 3 bases and J 4 bases, leaving 15 bases between the germline ends. The CDR3 region is CASSQGALITYGYTF. CDR3 nucleotides: TGTGCCAGCAGCCAGGGGGCGCTAATTACCTATGGCTACACCTTC.

This rearrangement joins TRBV28 to TRBJ2-2; the match to TRBD2 covers 10 bases. Germline V gene lookup returns CDR1 MDHEN and CDR2 SYDVKM. This CDR3 comprises 15 residues. V lost 2 bases to trimming and J lost 7 bases; unmatched junction nucleotides: 4. CDR3 DNA: TGTGCCAGCAGTTTAGCCTCTAGCGGGAGCGGGGAGCTGTTTTTT. This encodes CASSLASSGSGELFF.

The CDR3 is CASSLSRAPILREQYF. CDR3 nucleotides: TGTGCCAGCAGTTTATCGAGAGCCCCCATCTTACGCGAGCAGTACTTC. This chain joins TRBV27 and TRBJ2-7, with D uncertain. Germline CDR1 MNHEY, CDR2 SMNVEV (reference sequence). CDR3 length: 16 amino acids. V lost 0 bases to trimming and J lost 6 bases, with 18 bases between them.

This clone was seen only a few times. V gene TRBV21-1 combines with J gene TRBJ2-5; the table's D call TRBD2 went unverified against the DNA. TRBV21-1 is assigned pseudogene status. The CDR3 is made up of 15 amino acids. CDR3: CASLILAGAGETQYF. The CDR3 DNA is TGTGCCAGTCTAATACTAGCGGGAGCTGGAGAGACCCAGTACTTC.

This clone was recorded only once. This chain joins TRBV2 and TRBJ1-6, with 7 bases that match TRBD1. J lost 7 bases, V lost 10 bases, and 7 bases had no gene match. The germline gives CDR1 SNHLY, CDR2 FYNNEI. CDR3 length equals 13 residues. Here the CDR3 reads CATGTDKNSPLHF. As DNA, the CDR3 is TGTGCCACCGGGACAGACAAAAATTCACCCCTCCACTTT.

The CDR3 region has the DNA TGTGCCAGCAGCCGAGGACTAGCGGGAGAGGGGGGCACAGATACGCAGTATTTT. Protein product: CASSRGLAGEGGTDTQYF. The V and J genes are TRBV3-1 (or the pseudogene TRBV3-2) and TRBJ2-3; 13 nucleotides agree with TRBD2. The germline V gene encodes CDR1 LGHDT and CDR2 YNNKEL (reference sequence). J was trimmed by 1 base and V by 4 bases; bases with no gene match: 8. The CDR3 consists of 18 residues.

The chain is built from TRBV19 and TRBJ2-7; 13 nucleotides match TRBD2. From germline, CDR1 is LNHDA and CDR2 SQIVND (reference sequence). Trimming cost V 2 bases and J 3 bases; bases outside gene matches: 7. The CDR3 contains 17 residues. The CDR3 DNA sequence: TGTGCCAGTAGTATAACCCCGGGACTAGCGGGAAGCTACGAGCAGTACTTC. Translated: CASSITPGLAGSYEQYF. The complete variable domain, with remaining parts taken from reference TRBV19 and TRBJ2-7, reads DGGITQSPKYLFRKEGQNVTLSCEQNLNHDAMYWYRQDPGQGLRLIYYSQIVNDFQKGDIAEGYSVSREKKESFPLTVTSAQKNPTAFYLCASSITPGLAGSYEQYFGPGTRLTVT.

The chain has TRBV2 and TRBJ2-1; 13 positions agree with TRBD2. CDR1 and CDR2 from the germline V gene are SNHLY and FYNNEI. V lost 7 bases and J lost 9; bases outside the gene matches: 9. The CDR3 is 15 residues long. CDR3 protein: CASKNEGLAGSEQFF. The CDR3 DNA reads TGTGCCAGCAAAAATGAGGGACTAGCGGGAAGTGAGCAGTTCTTC.

The chain is built from TRBV9 and TRBJ1-2; TRBD1 matches 10 bases. Germline-derived CDR1 and CDR2 are SGDLS and YYNGEE. Germline trimming cut 4 bases from V and 8 bases from J; bases unmatched to any gene: 8. The CDR3 consists of 14 residues. The CDR3: CASSQRQGAGGYTF. For the CDR3, the DNA is TGTGCCAGCAGCCAGAGACAGGGGGCGGGAGGCTACACCTTC.

This chain uses TRBV12-3 or TRBV12-4 with TRBJ1-2; a weak D match, TRBD1 (5 bases). Deletions cut 1 base from V and 8 bases from J, with 11 bases between. The CDR3 has 13 amino acids. CDR3 nucleotide sequence: TGTGCCAGCAGTTTAGGGAGGGGCGGCGGCTACACCTTC. Protein sequence: CASSLGRGGGYTF.

This clone has more than one count but fewer than ten. This chain connects TRBV7-9 to TRBJ2-7; TRBD1 agrees at 9 bases. The CDR3 is made up of 15 amino acids. CDR1 and CDR2 from the germline V gene are SEHNR and FQNEAQ (reference sequence). With 3 bases clipped from V and 4 bases from J, the junction kept 7 bases outside the gene matches. The chain's CDR3 is CASSLQGQGGYEQYF. DNA for the CDR3: TGTGCCAGCAGCTTGCAGGGACAGGGTGGTTACGAGCAGTACTTC.

The chain couples TRBV27 to TRBJ1-2; TRBD1 matches at 7 bases. J lost 4 bases, V lost 3 bases, and 5 bases had no gene match. From germline, CDR1 is MNHEY and CDR2 SMNVEV (reference sequence). CDR3 length: 14 amino acids. CDR3 loop: CASSLDRITYGYTF. CDR3 sequence (DNA): TGTGCCAGCAGTTTGGACAGGATAACCTATGGCTACACCTTC.

This sequence joins TRBV27 and TRBJ2-1, with no clear D. The CDR3 consists of 15 residues. CDR1 is MNHEY, CDR2 SMNVEV, per germline (reference sequence). V shed 4 bases and J shed 2 bases, with 12 bases lying between them. The CDR3 reads CASSSSPLTYNEQFF. In DNA, the CDR3 is TGTGCCAGCAGTTCATCCCCCCTAACCTACAATGAGCAGTTCTTC.